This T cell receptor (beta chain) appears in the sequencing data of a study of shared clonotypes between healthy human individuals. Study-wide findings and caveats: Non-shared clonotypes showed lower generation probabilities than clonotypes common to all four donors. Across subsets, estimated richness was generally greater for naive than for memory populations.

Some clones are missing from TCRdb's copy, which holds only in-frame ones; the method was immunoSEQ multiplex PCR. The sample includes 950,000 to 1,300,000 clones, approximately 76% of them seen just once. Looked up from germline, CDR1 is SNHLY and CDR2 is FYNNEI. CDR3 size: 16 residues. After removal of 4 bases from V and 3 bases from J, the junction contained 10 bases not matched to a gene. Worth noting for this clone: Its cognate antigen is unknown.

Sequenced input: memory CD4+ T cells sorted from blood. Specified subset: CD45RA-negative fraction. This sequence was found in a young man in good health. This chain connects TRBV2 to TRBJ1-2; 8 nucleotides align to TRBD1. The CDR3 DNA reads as TGTGCCAGCAGTGGGACGACGGCACAGGGGGACTATGGCTACACCTTC. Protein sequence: CASSGTTAQGDYGYTF.